A selection of T cell receptor beta chains follows, all from one sample in a study of shared clonotypes between healthy human individuals. Some clones are missing from TCRdb's copy, which holds only in-frame ones; the method was immunoSEQ multiplex PCR. The profile shows roughly 2,500,000 clones, over 85% of them singletons. Source material: naive CD4+ T cells from PBMCs. These receptors all stem from a man between 18 and 35 years old in good health. Some clones in this sample may be carry-over from other donors' samples. CDR3s include the opening cysteine and the closing phenylalanine or tryptophan. Fields, in order: J gene, clone size, V gene, D gene, CDR3 protein, CDR3 DNA. D genes are given only for firm matches. Rows give clone size only sometimes, using once, few, many, or a class for an expanded clone.

j_gene: TRBJ1-5
abundance: -
v_gene: TRBV7-8
d_gene: -
CDR3aa: CASSSRAGLSNQPQHF
CDR3nt: TGTGCCAGCAGCTCCCGAGCCGGACTTAGCAATCAGCCCCAGCATTTT

j_gene: TRBJ1-1
abundance: -
v_gene: TRBV2
d_gene: TRBD1
CDR3aa: CASSTGTGGRWMENTEAFF
CDR3nt: TGTGCCAGCAGCACCGGGACAGGGGGCCGTTGGATGGAGAACACTGAAGCTTTCTTT

j_gene: TRBJ1-2
abundance: -
v_gene: TRBV4-3
d_gene: -
CDR3aa: CASSQDPGRDLYTF
CDR3nt: TGCGCCAGCAGCCAAGACCCGGGCAGAGACCTCTACACCTTC

j_gene: TRBJ2-1
abundance: -
v_gene: TRBV5-4
d_gene: TRBD2
CDR3aa: CASSQKTSRYEQFF
CDR3nt: TGTGCCAGCAGCCAAAAGACTAGCAGGTATGAGCAGTTCTTC

j_gene: TRBJ2-7
abundance: -
v_gene: TRBV7-9
d_gene: -
CDR3aa: CASSLDLASYEQYF
CDR3nt: TGTGCCAGCAGCTTAGATCTGGCCTCCTACGAGCAGTACTTC

j_gene: TRBJ2-1
abundance: -
v_gene: TRBV15
d_gene: -
CDR3aa: CATSTPEGTFGRSYNEQFF
CDR3nt: TGTGCCACCAGCACCCCTGAGGGTACGTTTGGTCGCTCCTACAATGAGCAGTTCTTC

j_gene: TRBJ1-3
abundance: -
v_gene: TRBV7-9
d_gene: TRBD1
CDR3aa: CASSPGTERSGNTIYF
CDR3nt: TGTGCCAGCAGCCCGGGGACAGAGCGCTCTGGAAACACCATATATTTT

j_gene: TRBJ2-1
abundance: -
v_gene: TRBV18
d_gene: -
CDR3aa: CASSPSPPAYNEQFF
CDR3nt: TGTGCCAGCTCACCTTCGCCACCGGCCTACAATGAGCAGTTCTTC

j_gene: TRBJ2-3
abundance: -
v_gene: TRBV7-3
d_gene: -
CDR3aa: CASSLRQTDTQYF
CDR3nt: TGTGCCAGCAGCTTACGACAGACAGATACGCAGTATTTT

j_gene: TRBJ1-1
abundance: -
v_gene: TRBV18
d_gene: -
CDR3aa: CASSPSAGNTEAFF
CDR3nt: TGTGCCAGCTCACCCTCGGCAGGGAACACTGAAGCTTTCTTT

j_gene: TRBJ1-1
abundance: -
v_gene: TRBV28
d_gene: -
CDR3aa: CASAPTWTEAFF
CDR3nt: TGTGCCAGCGCTCCGACTTGGACTGAAGCTTTCTTT

j_gene: TRBJ2-2
abundance: -
v_gene: TRBV19
d_gene: TRBD1
CDR3aa: CASRRQGNTGELFF
CDR3nt: TGTGCCAGCAGAAGACAGGGGAACACCGGGGAGCTGTTTTTT

j_gene: TRBJ2-1
abundance: -
v_gene: TRBV6-5
d_gene: TRBD2
CDR3aa: CASSTRTRTNEQFF
CDR3nt: TGTGCCAGCAGTACCCGGACTAGAACCAATGAGCAGTTCTTC

j_gene: TRBJ2-7
abundance: -
v_gene: TRBV9
d_gene: TRBD2
CDR3aa: CASSADPTSGISYEQYF
CDR3nt: TGTGCCAGCAGCGCTGACCCGACTAGCGGGATCTCCTACGAGCAGTACTTC

j_gene: TRBJ2-6
abundance: -
v_gene: TRBV7-9
d_gene: TRBD1
CDR3aa: CASSRRDRGTSGANVLTF
CDR3nt: TGTGCCAGCAGCCGCCGGGACAGGGGAACTTCTGGGGCCAACGTCCTGACTTTC

j_gene: TRBJ2-5
abundance: once
v_gene: TRBV28
d_gene: TRBD2
CDR3aa: CASRGGVDGDQETQYF
CDR3nt: TGTGCCAGTCGGGGGGGAGTTGACGGAGACCAAGAGACCCAGTACTTC

j_gene: TRBJ2-5
abundance: -
v_gene: TRBV18
d_gene: -
CDR3aa: CASSPRTGEETQYF
CDR3nt: TGTGCCAGCTCACCAAGAACGGGAGAGGAGACCCAGTACTTC

j_gene: TRBJ2-7
abundance: -
v_gene: TRBV11-2
d_gene: -
CDR3aa: CASSSLTGNSYEQYF
CDR3nt: TGTGCCAGCAGCTCGCTGACGGGGAACTCCTACGAGCAGTACTTC

j_gene: TRBJ1-3
abundance: -
v_gene: TRBV11-2
d_gene: TRBD1
CDR3aa: CASSPSRGHSGNTIYF
CDR3nt: TGTGCCAGCAGCCCAAGCAGGGGGCACTCCGGAAACACCATATATTTT

j_gene: TRBJ1-1
abundance: -
v_gene: TRBV29-1
d_gene: -
CDR3aa: CSVEVRVGTEAFF
CDR3nt: TGCAGCGTTGAAGTAAGAGTGGGCACTGAAGCTTTCTTT

j_gene: TRBJ2-4
abundance: -
v_gene: TRBV19
d_gene: -
CDR3aa: CASSMRGSRKNIQYF
CDR3nt: TGTGCCAGTAGTATGAGAGGCAGCCGCAAAAACATTCAGTACTTC

j_gene: TRBJ2-5
abundance: -
v_gene: TRBV28
d_gene: -
CDR3aa: CASSLGSVSQETQYF
CDR3nt: TGTGCCAGCAGTTTAGGGTCGGTCAGCCAAGAGACCCAGTACTTC

j_gene: TRBJ1-1
abundance: -
v_gene: TRBV28
d_gene: -
CDR3aa: CASSPGPGGAFF
CDR3nt: TGTGCCAGCAGCCCCGGGCCCGGGGGAGCTTTCTTT

j_gene: TRBJ2-7
abundance: once
v_gene: TRBV5-8
d_gene: -
CDR3aa: CASSLRQWGTYEQYF
CDR3nt: TGTGCCAGCAGCTTGCGACAGTGGGGCACCTACGAGCAGTACTTC

j_gene: TRBJ2-2
abundance: once
v_gene: TRBV14
d_gene: -
CDR3aa: CASSKNVNTGELFF
CDR3nt: TGTGCCAGCAGTAAGAACGTCAACACCGGGGAGCTGTTTTTT